This T cell receptor (beta chain) appears in the sequencing data of a study of regulatory dendritic cells for organ transplantation. This clone is a singleton in its sample. As yet, its antigen is unknown. General study points: Memory T cells were less diverse than naive, with memory CD8+ most oligoclonal.

Germline V gene lookup returns CDR1 MDHEN and CDR2 SYDVKM. This CDR3 has 14 residues. With 5 bases removed from V and 5 bases from J, the gap between germline ends came to 12 bases. The table came from immunoSEQ multiplex PCR; TCRdb's copy has only in-frame clones and leaves some out. The sample lists fewer than 40,000 clones; around nine tenths were seen once. CD4+ or CD8+ T cells were sorted as naive CD45RA+ or memory CD45RO+. The sequence derives from a human donor in good health. The sample taken for sequencing was naive CD8+ T cells from blood. The subset is: CD45RA+ naive T cells. The rearrangement uses TRBV28 and TRBJ1-4, with D perhaps TRBD1 (5 bases). The DNA of the CDR3 is TGTGCCAGCAGTCCACCGGGGGTCAATGAAAAACTGTTTTTT. This sequence encodes CASSPPGVNEKLFF.